One and the same sample provided the 9 T cell receptor beta chains below, sequenced in a study of vaccination effects on CD4 cells after COVID-19. TCRdb's table, derived via immunoSEQ multiplex PCR, lists solely in-frame clones and lacks some. The sample carries 55,000 to 70,000 clones, approximately 80% recorded once. Their antigen targets remain unknown. Before sequencing took place, the ViraFEST assay used viral peptide pools to expand antigen-specific CD4+ T cells. Culturing for roughly 10 days preceded CD4+ T cell isolation. This specimen consisted of CD4+ T cells from PBMCs cultured with HCoV-229E spike peptides, obtained before COVID-19 vaccination. The receptors stem from a human donor who received a COVID-19 vaccine.

This chain connects TRBV19 to TRBJ2-1; 10 positions match TRBD2. The CDR3 has 15 amino acids. V gave up 4 bases and J gave up 9 bases; unmatched junction bases: 9. The germline V gene encodes CDR1 LNHDA and CDR2 SQIVND (reference sequence). CDR3 loop: CASSRPGLAKSEQFF. CDR3 in DNA: TGTGCCAGTAGTAGACCGGGACTAGCGAAATCTGAGCAGTTCTTC.

The chain carries TRBV5-1 and TRBJ2-5, with 8 bases identical to TRBD1. The length of the CDR3 is 16 residues. V lost 1 base, J lost 1 base, and 6 bases stayed unmatched. Per germline, CDR1 SGHRS and CDR2 YFSETQ. CDR3 coding DNA: TGCGCCAGCAGCTTGACCCGGACAGGGCCCCAAGAGACCCAGTACTTC. Protein sequence: CASSLTRTGPQETQYF.

CDR3 in amino acids: CARSLSIDNRGRVRTGELFF. In DNA form, the CDR3 reads TGTGCCAGAAGCTTGTCCATTGACAACAGGGGGCGAGTCCGCACCGGGGAGCTGTTTTTT. This chain links TRBV5-3 with TRBJ2-2; TRBD1 matches 9 bases. TRBV5-3 is given ORF status, its function remaining uncertain. Trimming cost V 1 base and J 4 bases; bases outside gene matches: 17. The CDR3 runs to 20 residues.

The rearrangement uses TRBV6-5 and TRBJ1-5; D ambiguous. This CDR3 comprises 12 residues. Deletions cut 6 bases from V and 4 bases from J, with 7 bases between. CDR1 and CDR2 from the germline V gene are MNHEY and SVGAGI. CDR3 in amino acids: CASSGPNQPQHF. The CDR3 region has the DNA TGTGCCAGCAGCGGACCGAATCAGCCCCAGCATTTT.

The CDR3 DNA follows: TGTGCCAGCAGTGAAACAGCAAACTATGGCTACACCTTC. Its translation: CASSETANYGYTF. The chain has TRBV2 and TRBJ1-2; D is undetermined. The V gene's germline CDR1 is SNHLY and CDR2 FYNNEI. The CDR3 length is 13 residues. V was pared by 2 bases and J by 2 bases, with 6 bases between.

J is TRBJ2-7 and V is TRBV5-1; possible D gene TRBD1, 5 bases. Germline V CDR1 and CDR2: SGHRS, YFSETQ. Trimming shortened V by 3 bases and J by 3 bases, and 13 bases separated the two germline ends. This CDR3 is built from 14 residues. As DNA, the CDR3 is TGCGCCAGCAGCTCCGTGGGGCCCCACTACGAGCAGTACGTC. As protein: CASSSVGPHYEQYV.

This clone came up a few times. The chain couples TRBV24-1 to TRBJ1-2; D might be TRBD1 (5 bases). CDR3 size: 13 residues. V lost 6 bases and J 4 bases, leaving 11 bases between the germline ends. Looked up from germline, CDR1 is KGHDR and CDR2 is SFDVKD. CDR3 sequence reads: CATSMGGSYGYTF. CDR3 in DNA: TGTGCCACCAGTATGGGGGGAAGCTATGGCTACACCTTC.

This chain uses TRBV2 with TRBJ2-3; 7 bases are shared with TRBD2. The J segment lost 5 bases and the V segment lost 9 bases, leaving 8 bases of the junction unmatched. Germline values: CDR1 SNHLY, CDR2 FYNNEI. CDR3 length: 13 amino acids. The CDR3 sequence: CARGRWGGDTQYF. DNA of the CDR3: TGTGCCAGGGGCCGGTGGGGGGGAGATACGCAGTATTTT. The full variable domain, its missing parts supplied by reference TRBV2 and TRBJ2-3, is EPEVTQTPSHQVTQMGQEVILRCVPISNHLYFYWYRQILGQKVEFLVSFYNNEISEKSEIFDDQFSVERPDGSNFTLKIRSTKLEDSAMYFCARGRWGGDTQYFGPGTRLTVL.

The chain joins TRBV10-3 to TRBJ2-7, with no clear D. From germline, CDR1 is ENHRY and CDR2 SYGVKD. Trimming pared 2 bases from V and 3 bases from J, leaving 11 bases between. The CDR3 is 14 amino acids. The CDR3 is CAISEDSRVYEQYV. CDR3 DNA sequence: TGTGCCATCAGTGAGGACTCACGAGTCTACGAGCAGTACGTC.